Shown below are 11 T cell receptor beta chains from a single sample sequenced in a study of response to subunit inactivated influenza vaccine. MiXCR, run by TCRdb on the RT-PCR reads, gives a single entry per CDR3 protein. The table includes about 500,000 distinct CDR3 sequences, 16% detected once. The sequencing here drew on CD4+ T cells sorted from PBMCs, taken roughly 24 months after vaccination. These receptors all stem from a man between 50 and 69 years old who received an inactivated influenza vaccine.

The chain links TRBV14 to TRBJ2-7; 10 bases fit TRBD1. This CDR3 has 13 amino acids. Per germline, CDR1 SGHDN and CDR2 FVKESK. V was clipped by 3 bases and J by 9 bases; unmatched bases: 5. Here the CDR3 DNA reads TGTGCCAGCAGCCACGGGACAGGGGTTCCGCAGTACTTC. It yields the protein CASSHGTGVPQYF.

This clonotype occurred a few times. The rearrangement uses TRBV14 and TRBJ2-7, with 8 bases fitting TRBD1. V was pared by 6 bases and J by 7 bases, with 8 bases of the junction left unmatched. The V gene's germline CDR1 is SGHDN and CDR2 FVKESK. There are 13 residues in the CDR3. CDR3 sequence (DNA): TGTGCCAGCAGAGGACAGGGCTCGGGGGAGCAGTACTTC. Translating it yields CASRGQGSGEQYF.

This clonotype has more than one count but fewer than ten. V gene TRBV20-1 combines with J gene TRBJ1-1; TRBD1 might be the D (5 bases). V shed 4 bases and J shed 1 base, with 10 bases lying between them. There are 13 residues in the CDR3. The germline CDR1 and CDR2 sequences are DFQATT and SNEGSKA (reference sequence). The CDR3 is CSANPGKNTEAFF. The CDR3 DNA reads TGCAGTGCTAACCCAGGGAAGAACACTGAAGCTTTCTTT.

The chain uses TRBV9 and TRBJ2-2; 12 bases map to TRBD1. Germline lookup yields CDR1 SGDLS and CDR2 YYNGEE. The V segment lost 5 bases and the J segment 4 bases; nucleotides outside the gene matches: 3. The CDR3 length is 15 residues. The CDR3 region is CASRGTGGSTGELFF. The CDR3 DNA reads TGTGCCAGCAGAGGGACAGGGGGCAGCACCGGGGAGCTGTTTTTT.

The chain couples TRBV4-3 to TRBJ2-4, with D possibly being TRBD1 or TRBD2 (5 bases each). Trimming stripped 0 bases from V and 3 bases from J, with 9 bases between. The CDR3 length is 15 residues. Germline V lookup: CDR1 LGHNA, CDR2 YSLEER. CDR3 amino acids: CASSQEWGFKNIQYF. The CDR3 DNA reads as TGCGCCAGCAGCCAAGAGTGGGGGTTCAAAAACATTCAGTACTTC.

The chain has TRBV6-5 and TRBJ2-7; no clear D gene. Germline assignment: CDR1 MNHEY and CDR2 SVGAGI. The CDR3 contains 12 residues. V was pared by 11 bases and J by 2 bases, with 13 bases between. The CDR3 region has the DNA TGTGCCGTGCGGTCAGCTACCTACGAGCAGTACTTC. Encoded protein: CAVRSATYEQYF.

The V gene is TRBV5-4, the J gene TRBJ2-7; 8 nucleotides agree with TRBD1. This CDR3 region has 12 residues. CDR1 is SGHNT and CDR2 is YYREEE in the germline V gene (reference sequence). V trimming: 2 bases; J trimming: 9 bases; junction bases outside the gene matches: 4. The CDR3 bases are TGTGCCAGCAGCTTCTCAGGGGGCCGGCAGTACTTC. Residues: CASSFSGGRQYF.

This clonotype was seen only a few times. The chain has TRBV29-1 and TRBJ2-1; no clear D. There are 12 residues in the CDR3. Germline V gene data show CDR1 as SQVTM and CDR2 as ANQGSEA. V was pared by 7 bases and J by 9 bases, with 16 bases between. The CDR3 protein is CSATSVRSEQFF. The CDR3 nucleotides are TGCAGCGCCACTTCGGTCAGAAGTGAGCAGTTCTTC.

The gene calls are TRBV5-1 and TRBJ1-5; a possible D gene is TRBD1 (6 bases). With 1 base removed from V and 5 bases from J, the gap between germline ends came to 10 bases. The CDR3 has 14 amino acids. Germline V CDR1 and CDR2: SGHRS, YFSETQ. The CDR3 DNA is TGCGCCAGCAGCTTGACACAGGGCGATCAGCCCCAGCATTTT. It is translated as CASSLTQGDQPQHF. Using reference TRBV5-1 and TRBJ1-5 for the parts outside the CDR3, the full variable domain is KAGVTQTPRYLIKTRGQQVTLSCSPISGHRSVSWYQQTPGQGLQFLFEYFSETQRNKGNFPGRFSGRQFSNSRSEMNVSTLELGDSALYLCASSLTQGDQPQHFGDGTRLSIL.

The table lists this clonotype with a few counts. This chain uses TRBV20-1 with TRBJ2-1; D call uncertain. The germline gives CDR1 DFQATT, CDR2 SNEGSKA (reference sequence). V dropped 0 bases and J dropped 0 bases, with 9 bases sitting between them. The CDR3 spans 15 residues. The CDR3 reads CSARDGRSSYNEQFF. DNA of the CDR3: TGCAGTGCTAGAGATGGGCGGAGCTCCTACAATGAGCAGTTCTTC.

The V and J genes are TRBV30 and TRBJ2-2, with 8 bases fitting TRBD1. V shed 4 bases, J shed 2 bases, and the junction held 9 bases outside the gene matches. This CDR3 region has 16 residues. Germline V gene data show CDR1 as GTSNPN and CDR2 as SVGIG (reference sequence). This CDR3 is CAWKATGTGNTGELFF. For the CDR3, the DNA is TGTGCCTGGAAAGCAACCGGGACAGGCAACACCGGGGAGCTGTTTTTT.